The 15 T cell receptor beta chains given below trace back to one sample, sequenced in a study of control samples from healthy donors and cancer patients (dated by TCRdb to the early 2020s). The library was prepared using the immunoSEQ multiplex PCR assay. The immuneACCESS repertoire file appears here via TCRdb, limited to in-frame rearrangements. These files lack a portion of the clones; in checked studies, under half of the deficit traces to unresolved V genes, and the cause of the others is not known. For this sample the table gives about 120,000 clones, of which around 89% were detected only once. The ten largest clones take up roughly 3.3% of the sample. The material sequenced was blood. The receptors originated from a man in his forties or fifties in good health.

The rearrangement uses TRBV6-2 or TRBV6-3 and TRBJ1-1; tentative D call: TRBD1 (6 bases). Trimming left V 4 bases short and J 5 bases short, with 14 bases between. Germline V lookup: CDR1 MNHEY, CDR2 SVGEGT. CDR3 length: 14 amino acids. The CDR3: CASSFGGRRTEAFF. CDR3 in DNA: TGTGCCAGCAGTTTCGGGGGGCGTAGGACTGAAGCTTTCTTT.

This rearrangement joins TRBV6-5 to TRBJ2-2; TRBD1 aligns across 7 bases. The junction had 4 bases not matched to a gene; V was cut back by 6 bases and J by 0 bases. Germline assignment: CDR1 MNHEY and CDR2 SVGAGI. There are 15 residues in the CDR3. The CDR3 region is CASRRQGSNTGELFF. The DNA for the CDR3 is TGTGCCAGCAGAAGACAGGGTTCGAACACCGGGGAGCTGTTTTTT.

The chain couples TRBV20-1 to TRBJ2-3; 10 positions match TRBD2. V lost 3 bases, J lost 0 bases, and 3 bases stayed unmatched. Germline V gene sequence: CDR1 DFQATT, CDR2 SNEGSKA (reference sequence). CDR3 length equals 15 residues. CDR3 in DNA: TGCAGTGCTAGTTCACTAGCGGGGAGCACAGATACGCAGTATTTT. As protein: CSASSLAGSTDTQYF.

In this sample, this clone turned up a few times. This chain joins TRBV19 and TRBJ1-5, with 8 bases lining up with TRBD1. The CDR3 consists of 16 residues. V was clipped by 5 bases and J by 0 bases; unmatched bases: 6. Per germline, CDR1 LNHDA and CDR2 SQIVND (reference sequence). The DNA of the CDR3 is TGTGCCAGTAGTCTCCGACAGGGGCTTAGCAATCAGCCCCAGCATTTT. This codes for CASSLRQGLSNQPQHF. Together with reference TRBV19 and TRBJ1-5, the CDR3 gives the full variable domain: DGGITQSPKYLFRKEGQNVTLSCEQNLNHDAMYWYRQDPGQGLRLIYYSQIVNDFQKGDIAEGYSVSREKKESFPLTVTSAQKNPTAFYLCASSLRQGLSNQPQHFGDGTRLSIL.

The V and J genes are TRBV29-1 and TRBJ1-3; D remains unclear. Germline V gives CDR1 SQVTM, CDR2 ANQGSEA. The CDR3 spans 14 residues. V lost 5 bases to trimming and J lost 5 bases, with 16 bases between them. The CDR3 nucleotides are TGCAGCGTTACTCAATCCGGTAAAAGAAACACCATATATTTT. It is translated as CSVTQSGKRNTIYF.

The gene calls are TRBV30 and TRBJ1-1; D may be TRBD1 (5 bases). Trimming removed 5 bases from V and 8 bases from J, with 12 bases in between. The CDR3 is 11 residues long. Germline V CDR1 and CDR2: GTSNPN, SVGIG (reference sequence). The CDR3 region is CAWGTRREAFF. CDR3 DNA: TGTGCCTGGGGGACTCGAAGAGAAGCTTTCTTT.

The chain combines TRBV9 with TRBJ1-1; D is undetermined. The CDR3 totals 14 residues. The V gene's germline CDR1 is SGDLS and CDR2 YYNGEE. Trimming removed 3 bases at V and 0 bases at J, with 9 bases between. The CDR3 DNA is TGTGCCAGCAGCGCCTTGGGGATGAACACTGAAGCTTTCTTT. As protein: CASSALGMNTEAFF.

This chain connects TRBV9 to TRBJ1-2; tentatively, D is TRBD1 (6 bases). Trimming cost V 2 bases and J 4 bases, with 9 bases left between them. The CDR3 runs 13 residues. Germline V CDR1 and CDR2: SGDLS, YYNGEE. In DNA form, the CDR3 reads TGTGCCAGCAGCGTCCAGGGGACCTATGGCTACACCTTC. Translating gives CASSVQGTYGYTF.

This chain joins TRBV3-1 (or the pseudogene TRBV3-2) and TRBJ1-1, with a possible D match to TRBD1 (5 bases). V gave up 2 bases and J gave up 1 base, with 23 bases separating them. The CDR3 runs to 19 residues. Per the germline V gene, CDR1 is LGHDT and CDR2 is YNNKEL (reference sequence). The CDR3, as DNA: TGTGCCAGCAGCCAACAGACAACCTTTCCGGGGCTCCAGAACACTGAAGCTTTCTTT. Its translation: CASSQQTTFPGLQNTEAFF.

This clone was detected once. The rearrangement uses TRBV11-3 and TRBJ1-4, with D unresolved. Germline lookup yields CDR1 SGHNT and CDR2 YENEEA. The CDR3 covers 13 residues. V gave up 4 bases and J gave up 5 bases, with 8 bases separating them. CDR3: CASSYDENEKLFF. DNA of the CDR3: TGTGCCAGCAGCTATGACGAGAATGAAAAACTGTTTTTT. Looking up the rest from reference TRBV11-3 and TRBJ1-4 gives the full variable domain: EAGVVQSPRYKIIEKKQPVAFWCNPISGHNTLYWYLQNLGQGPELLIRYENEEAVDDSQLPKDRFSAERLKGVDSTLKIQPAELGDSAVYLCASSYDENEKLFFGSGTQLSVL.

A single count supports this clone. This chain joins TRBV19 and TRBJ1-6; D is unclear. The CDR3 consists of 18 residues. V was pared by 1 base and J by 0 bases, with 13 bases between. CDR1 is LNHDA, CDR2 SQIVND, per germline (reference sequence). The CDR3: CASSIGGFPSSYNSPLHF. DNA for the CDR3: TGTGCCAGTAGTATAGGAGGGTTCCCGAGCTCCTATAATTCACCCCTCCACTTT.

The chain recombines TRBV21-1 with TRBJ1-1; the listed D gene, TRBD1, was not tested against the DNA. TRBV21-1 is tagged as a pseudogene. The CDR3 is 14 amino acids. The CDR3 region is CASTERTDNTEAFF. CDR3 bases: TGTGCCAGCACCGAGAGGACAGATAACACTGAAGCTTTCTTT.

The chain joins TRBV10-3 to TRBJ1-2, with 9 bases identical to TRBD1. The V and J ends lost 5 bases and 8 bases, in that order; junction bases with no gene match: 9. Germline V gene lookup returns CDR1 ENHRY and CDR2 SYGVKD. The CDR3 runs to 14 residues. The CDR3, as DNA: TGTGCCATCAGTCACTCGACAGGGGGAGGGGGCTACACCTTC. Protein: CAISHSTGGGGYTF.

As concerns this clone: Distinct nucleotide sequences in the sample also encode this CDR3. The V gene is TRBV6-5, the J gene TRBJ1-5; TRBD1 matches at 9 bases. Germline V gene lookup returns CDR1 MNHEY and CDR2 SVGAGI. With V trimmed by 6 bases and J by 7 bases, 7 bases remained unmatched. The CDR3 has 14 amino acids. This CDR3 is CASRGQGRGQPQHF. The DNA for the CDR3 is TGTGCCAGCAGAGGACAGGGGCGAGGGCAGCCCCAGCATTTT.

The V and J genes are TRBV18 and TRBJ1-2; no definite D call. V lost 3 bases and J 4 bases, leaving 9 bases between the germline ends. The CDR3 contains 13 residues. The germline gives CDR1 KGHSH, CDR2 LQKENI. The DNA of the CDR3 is TGTGCCAGCTCACCGTTCCAGTCCTATGGCTACACCTTC. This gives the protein CASSPFQSYGYTF.